This record looks at one TCR beta chain sequence and its context. Its cognate antigen has yet to be identified. The record has no base qualities; no much larger clone is one base away. The trial excluded patients who had a history of autoimmune disease or who were on systemic immunosuppression. Peripheral blood for TCR sequencing was collected from all dose cohorts at baseline, on cycle 4 day 1, and on cycle 7 day 1. Samples came from an open-label, multicenter, first-in-human phase I dose-escalation trial of ivuxolimab. The trial enrolled adults with locally advanced or metastatic head and neck squamous cell, hepatocellular, melanoma or renal cell carcinoma. Before TCR sequencing, CD4+ T cells and CD8+ T cells were sorted from peripheral blood as separate populations. The data belong to a study of OX40 agonist ivuxolimab in advanced cancers. Looking at the study overall: Ivuxolimab was a fully human IgG2 agonistic monoclonal antibody targeting the costimulatory receptor OX40 (CD134). Intravenous ivuxolimab was administered to patients every 2 weeks at six dose levels: 0.01, 0.1, 0.3, 1.5, 3 and 10 mg/kg. Among the 50 to 55 dose-escalation patients, about 20 had hepatocellular carcinoma, about 15 melanoma, 9 renal cell carcinoma and 9 head and neck cancer. A male proportion of approximately 83% and a mean age of 60 years, ranging from 23 to 79, were recorded for the dose-escalation cohort. Prior anti-PD-1, anti-PD-L1 or anti-CTLA-4 therapy was permitted, and checkpoint inhibitors had been received by 40% to 50% of dose-escalation patients. Partial responses occurred in three dose-escalation patients, of whom one had hepatocellular carcinoma and two had cutaneous melanoma. Peripheral TCRbeta sequencing was intended to test whether TCR sequence diversity was altered and clonal T-cell expansion was caused by ivuxolimab. The paper describes the monotherapy dose-escalation part (N of about 52 patients) of the phase I trial of ivuxolimab.

Genomic DNA was isolated from the sorted cells so that the TCRbeta CDR3 region could be sequenced. The immunoSEQ Assay was used for sequencing of TCRbeta CDR3 regions. The table was pulled from immuneACCESS by TCRdb, which kept in-frame rearrangements only. Such tables lose some clones; where checked, under half of the loss comes from unresolved V genes, and the rest has no known cause. The table for this sample lists around 29,000 clones; 65% to 90% of them were counted only once. Clones ranked in the top ten supply about 34% of the sample. For CDR1 and CDR2, the germline V gene lists MDHEN and SYDVKM. Cut back by 3 bases and 0 bases, the V and J ends lie 10 bases apart. The CDR3 measures 15 amino acids from cysteine to phenylalanine. Only the CDR3 part of the read is kept: 45 bases, read in frame from the first base. Here is what the overall study found, with its caveats: At doses of 0.1 to 3.0 mg/kg, clonal expansion of both CD4+ and CD8+ T cells in blood was seen between baseline and week 6. Antigen specificity was not determined for the clonally expanded peripheral T cells. Low levels of normalized T-cell clonal expansion were also shown by some nonresponding patients. In the 0.1-3.0 mg/kg groups, partial responders were among the patients with the lowest normalized peripheral clonal expansion, particularly in CD8+ T cells. On average, CD8+ T cells showed more expanded clones than CD4+ T cells after ivuxolimab.

Sequenced here: CD4+ or CD8+ T cells sorted from blood, sampled in a trial of the OX40 agonist ivuxolimab. This receptor was obtained from an adult with an advanced solid tumor such as melanoma, head and neck, liver or kidney cancer. The chain employs TRBV28 and TRBJ2-3; tentative D gene TRBD2, with 5 bases matching. The DNA reads as follows: TGTGCCAGCAGTTTTCGACGGGAAAGCACAGATACGCAGTATTTT. It translates as CASSFRRESTDTQYF.